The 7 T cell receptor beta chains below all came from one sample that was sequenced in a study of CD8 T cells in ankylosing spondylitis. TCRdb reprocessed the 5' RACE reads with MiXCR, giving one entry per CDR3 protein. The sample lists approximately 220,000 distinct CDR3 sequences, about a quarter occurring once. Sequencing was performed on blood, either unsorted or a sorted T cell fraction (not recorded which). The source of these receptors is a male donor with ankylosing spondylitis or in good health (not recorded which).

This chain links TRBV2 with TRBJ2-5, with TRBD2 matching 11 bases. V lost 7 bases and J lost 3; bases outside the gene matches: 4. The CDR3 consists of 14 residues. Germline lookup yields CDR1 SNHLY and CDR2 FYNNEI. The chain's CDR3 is CASTGTSGEETQYF. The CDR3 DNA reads TGTGCCAGCACCGGGACTAGCGGCGAAGAGACCCAGTACTTC.

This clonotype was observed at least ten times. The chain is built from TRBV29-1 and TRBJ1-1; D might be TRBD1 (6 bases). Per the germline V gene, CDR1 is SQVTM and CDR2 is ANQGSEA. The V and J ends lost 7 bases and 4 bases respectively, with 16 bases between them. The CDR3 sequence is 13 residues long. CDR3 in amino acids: CSGLRGEATEAFF. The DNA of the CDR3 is TGCAGCGGCCTCAGGGGCGAGGCCACTGAAGCTTTCTTT.

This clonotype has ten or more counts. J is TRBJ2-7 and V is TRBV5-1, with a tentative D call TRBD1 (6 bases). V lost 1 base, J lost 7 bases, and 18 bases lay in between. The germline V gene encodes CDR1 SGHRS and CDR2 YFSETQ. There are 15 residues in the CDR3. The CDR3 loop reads CASSLPPTGRGEQYF. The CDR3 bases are TGCGCCAGCAGCTTGCCCCCAACAGGGAGAGGGGAGCAGTACTTC.

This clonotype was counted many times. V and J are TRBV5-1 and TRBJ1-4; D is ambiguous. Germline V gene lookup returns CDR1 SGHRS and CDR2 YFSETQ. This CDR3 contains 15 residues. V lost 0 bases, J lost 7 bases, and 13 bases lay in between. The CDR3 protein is CASSLDHEMSEKLFF. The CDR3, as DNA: TGCGCCAGCAGCTTGGACCATGAGATGAGTGAAAAACTGTTTTTT. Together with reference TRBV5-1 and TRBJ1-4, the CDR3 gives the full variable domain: KAGVTQTPRYLIKTRGQQVTLSCSPISGHRSVSWYQQTPGQGLQFLFEYFSETQRNKGNFPGRFSGRQFSNSRSEMNVSTLELGDSALYLCASSLDHEMSEKLFFGSGTQLSVL.

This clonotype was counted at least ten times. This chain's CDR3 is CASSLASNTGELFF. The CDR3 nucleotides read TGTGCCAGCAGTTTGGCGTCGAACACCGGGGAGCTGTTTTTT. V usage is TRBV27 and J usage is TRBJ2-2, with D hard to call. CDR1 is MNHEY and CDR2 is SMNVEV in the germline V gene (reference sequence). V lost 3 bases, J lost 0 bases, and 5 bases lay in between. CDR3 size: 14 residues.

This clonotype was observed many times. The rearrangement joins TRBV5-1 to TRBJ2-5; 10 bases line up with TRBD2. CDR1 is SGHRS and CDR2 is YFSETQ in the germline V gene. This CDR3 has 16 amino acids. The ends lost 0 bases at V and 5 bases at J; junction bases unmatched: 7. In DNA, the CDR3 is TGCGCCAGCAGCTTGGAGTCAGCTAGCGGGAGTGAGACCCAGTACTTC. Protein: CASSLESASGSETQYF.

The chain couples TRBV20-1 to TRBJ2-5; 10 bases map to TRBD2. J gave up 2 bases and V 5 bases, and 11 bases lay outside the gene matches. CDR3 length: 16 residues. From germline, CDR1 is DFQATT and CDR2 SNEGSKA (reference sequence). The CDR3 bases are TGCAGTGCTGGGCGGTCTAGCGGGAGTGGGCAAGAGACCCAGTACTTC. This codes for CSAGRSSGSGQETQYF.